The clone carrying this T cell receptor (beta chain) has a handful of counts. This entry is derived from a study of neurological immune-mediated disorders. TCRdb called the 5' RACE reads again in MiXCR, with one record for every CDR3 protein. The table lists approximately 60,000 distinct CDR3 sequences, around 3.5% of them singletons. The CDR3 contains 14 residues. Between the trimmed V and J ends, which lost 0 bases and 9 bases, there was a span of 12 bases. Germline lookup yields CDR1 LGHNA and CDR2 YSLEER. The clonotype originates from a woman under 40 with multiple sclerosis. The sequenced sample was PBMCs. This chain joins TRBV4-3 and TRBJ2-1; no definite D call. In nucleotides, the CDR3 is TGCGCCAGCAGCCAAGATCTAACTTTAGGTGAGCAGTTCTTC. Its protein is CASSQDLTLGEQFF.